The sequence of this TCR beta chain was determined in a study of a mutant IDH1 vaccine in newly diagnosed glioma. Study details: Vaccine administration was initiated 4-6 weeks following radiotherapy alone, or with temozolomide cycles. Those enrolled had earlier been treated with radiotherapy, temozolomide, or both, mostly both. Overall study results and limits: Top-clonotype changes in peripheral T cells seemed unrelated to pseudoprogression. Of all patients, nearly 95% showed vaccine-induced immune responses.

Profiled with immunoSEQ multiplex PCR; TCRdb holds only in-frame clones, not every one. The repertoire includes tens of thousands of clones, 60% to 85% of them detected once, and around 6.5% sits in the top ten. Noted time point: week 23, last vaccination. The study gave 300 ug of mutant IDH1 20-mer peptide per vaccine dose, with topical imiquimod. Comment on this clone: Its matching antigen is unknown.

The sequencing here drew on PBMCs, taken from a glioma patient whose treatment included an IDH1 peptide vaccine. This sequence originates from a woman aged 40 to 49 with glioma. Some clones in this sample may be carry-over from other donors' samples.

CDR3 nucleotide sequence: TGTGCCAGCAGCTTAGCAAAAGAGACCCAGTACTTC. This codes for CASSLAKETQYF. The V call is TRBV7-6, the J call TRBJ2-5; D is ambiguous. V lost 0 bases to trimming and J lost 3 bases, with 2 bases between them. The V gene's germline CDR1 is SGHVS and CDR2 FNYEAQ. The length of the CDR3 is 12 residues.